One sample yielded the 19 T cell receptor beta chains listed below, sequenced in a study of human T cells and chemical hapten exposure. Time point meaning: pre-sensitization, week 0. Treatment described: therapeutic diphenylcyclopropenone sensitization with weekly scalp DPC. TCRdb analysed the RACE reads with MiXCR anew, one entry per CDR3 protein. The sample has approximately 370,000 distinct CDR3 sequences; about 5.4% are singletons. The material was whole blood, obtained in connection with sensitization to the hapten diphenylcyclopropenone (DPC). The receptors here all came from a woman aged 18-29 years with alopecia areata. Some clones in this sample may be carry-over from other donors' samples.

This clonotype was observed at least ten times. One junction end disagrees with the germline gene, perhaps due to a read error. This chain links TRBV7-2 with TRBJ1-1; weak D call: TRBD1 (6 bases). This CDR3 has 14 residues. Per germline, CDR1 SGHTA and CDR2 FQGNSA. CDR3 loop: CASSLDRDTDEAFF. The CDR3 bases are TGTGCCAGCAGTTTAGACCGGGACACAGATGAAGCTTTCTTT.

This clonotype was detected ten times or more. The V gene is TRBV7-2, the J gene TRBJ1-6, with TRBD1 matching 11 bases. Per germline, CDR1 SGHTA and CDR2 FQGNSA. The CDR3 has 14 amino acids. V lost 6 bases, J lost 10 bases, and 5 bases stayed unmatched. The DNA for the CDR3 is TGTGCCAGCAGGCGGACAGGGGGCAACTCACCCCTCCACTTT. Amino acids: CASRRTGGNSPLHF.

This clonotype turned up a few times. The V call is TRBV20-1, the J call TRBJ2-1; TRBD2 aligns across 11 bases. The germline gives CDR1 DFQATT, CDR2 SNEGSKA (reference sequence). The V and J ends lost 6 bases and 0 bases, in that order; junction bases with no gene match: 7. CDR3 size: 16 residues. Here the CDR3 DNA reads TGCAGTGCCAAGGGACTAGCGGAAAGCTCCTACAATGAGCAGTTCTTC. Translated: CSAKGLAESSYNEQFF.

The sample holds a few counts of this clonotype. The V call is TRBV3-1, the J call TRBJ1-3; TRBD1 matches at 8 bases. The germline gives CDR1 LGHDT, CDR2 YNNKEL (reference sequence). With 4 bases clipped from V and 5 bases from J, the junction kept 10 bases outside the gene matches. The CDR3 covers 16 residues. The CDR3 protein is CASSPSAGGFRNTIYF. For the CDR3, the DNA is TGTGCCAGCAGCCCCTCCGCAGGGGGCTTTAGAAACACCATATATTTT.

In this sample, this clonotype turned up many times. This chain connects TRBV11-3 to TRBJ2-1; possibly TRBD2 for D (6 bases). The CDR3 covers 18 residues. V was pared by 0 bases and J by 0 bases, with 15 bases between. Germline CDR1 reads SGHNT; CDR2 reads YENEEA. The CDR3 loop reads CASSLDHGGSSSYNEQFF. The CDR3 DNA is TGTGCCAGCAGCTTAGATCATGGGGGGTCGAGCTCCTACAATGAGCAGTTCTTC.

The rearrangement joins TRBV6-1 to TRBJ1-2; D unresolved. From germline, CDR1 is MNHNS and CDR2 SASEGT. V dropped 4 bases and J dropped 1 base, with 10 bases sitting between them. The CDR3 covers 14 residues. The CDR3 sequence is CASSVGPVNYGYTF. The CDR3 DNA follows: TGTGCCAGCAGTGTCGGTCCAGTTAACTATGGCTACACCTTC.

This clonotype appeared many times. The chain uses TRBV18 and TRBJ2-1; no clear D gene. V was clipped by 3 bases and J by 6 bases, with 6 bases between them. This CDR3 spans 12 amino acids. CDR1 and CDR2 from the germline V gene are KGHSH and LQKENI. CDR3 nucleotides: TGTGCCAGCTCACCGTCGGGCAATGAGCAGTTCTTC. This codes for CASSPSGNEQFF.

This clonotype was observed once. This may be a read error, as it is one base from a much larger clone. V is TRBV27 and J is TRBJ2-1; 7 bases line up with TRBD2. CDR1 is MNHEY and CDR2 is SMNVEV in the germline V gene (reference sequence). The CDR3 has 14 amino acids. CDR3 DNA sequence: TGTGCCAGCAGTCCCTGGGGGGGAGGGAATGTGCAGTTCTTC. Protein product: CASSPWGGGNVQFF.

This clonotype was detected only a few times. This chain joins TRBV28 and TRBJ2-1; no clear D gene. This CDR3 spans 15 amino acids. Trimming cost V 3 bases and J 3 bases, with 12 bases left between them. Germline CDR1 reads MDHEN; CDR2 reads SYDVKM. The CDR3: CASSLVRTVYNEQFF. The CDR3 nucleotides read TGTGCCAGCAGTTTGGTGAGGACCGTCTACAATGAGCAGTTCTTC.

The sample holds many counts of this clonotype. CDR3 residues: CASSVDQVEHSPLHF. The CDR3 DNA reads TGTGCCAGCAGCGTAGATCAAGTAGAGCATTCACCCCTCCACTTT. V gene TRBV9 combines with J gene TRBJ1-6; D remains ambiguous. Germline assignment: CDR1 SGDLS and CDR2 YYNGEE. The CDR3 length is 15 residues. V gave up 0 bases and J gave up 8 bases, with 12 bases separating them.

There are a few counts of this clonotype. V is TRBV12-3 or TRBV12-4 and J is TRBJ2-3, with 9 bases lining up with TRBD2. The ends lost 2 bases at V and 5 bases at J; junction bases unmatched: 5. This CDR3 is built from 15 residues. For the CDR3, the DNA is TGTGCCAGCAGTTTATCTAGCGGGGCACAAGATACGCAGTATTTT. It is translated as CASSLSSGAQDTQYF.

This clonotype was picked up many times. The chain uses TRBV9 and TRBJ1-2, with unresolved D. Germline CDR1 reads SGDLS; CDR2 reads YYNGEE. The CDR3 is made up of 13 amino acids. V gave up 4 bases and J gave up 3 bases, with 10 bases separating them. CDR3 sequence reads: CASSSDFHYGYTF. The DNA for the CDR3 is TGTGCCAGCAGCAGCGATTTTCACTATGGCTACACCTTC.

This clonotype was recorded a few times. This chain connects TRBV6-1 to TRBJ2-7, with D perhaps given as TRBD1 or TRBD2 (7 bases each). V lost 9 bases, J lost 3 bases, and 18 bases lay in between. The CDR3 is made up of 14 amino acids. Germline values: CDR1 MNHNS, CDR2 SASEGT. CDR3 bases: TGTGCCAGTCAGAGGGAGGGGGCTTTCTACGAGCAGTACTTC. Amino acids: CASQREGAFYEQYF.

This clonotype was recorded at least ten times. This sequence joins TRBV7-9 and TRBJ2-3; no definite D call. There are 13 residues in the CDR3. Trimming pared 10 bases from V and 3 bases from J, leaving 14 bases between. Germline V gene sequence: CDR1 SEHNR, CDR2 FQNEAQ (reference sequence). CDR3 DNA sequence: TGTGCCACTACCGAGACCTTAACAGATACGCAGTATTTT. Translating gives CATTETLTDTQYF.

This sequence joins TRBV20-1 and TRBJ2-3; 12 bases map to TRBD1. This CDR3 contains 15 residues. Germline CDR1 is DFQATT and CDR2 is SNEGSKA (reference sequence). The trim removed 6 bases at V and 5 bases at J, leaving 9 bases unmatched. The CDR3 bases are TGCAGTGCATCTCCGGGACAGGGGGCGGGAGATACGCAGTATTTT. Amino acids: CSASPGQGAGDTQYF.

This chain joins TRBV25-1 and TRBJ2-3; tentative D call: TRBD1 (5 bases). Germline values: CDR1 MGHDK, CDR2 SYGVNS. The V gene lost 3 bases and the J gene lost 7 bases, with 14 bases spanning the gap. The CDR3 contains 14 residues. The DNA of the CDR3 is TGTGCCAGCAGTGATGGGGCTAGATTGAATACGCAGTATTTT. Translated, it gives CASSDGARLNTQYF.

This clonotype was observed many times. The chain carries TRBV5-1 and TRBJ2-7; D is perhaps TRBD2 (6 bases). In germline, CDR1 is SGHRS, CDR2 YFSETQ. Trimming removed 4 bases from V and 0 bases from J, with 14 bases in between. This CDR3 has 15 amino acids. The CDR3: CASSNSGGNSYEQYF. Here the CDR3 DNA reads TGCGCCAGCAGCAATAGCGGAGGTAACTCCTACGAGCAGTACTTC.

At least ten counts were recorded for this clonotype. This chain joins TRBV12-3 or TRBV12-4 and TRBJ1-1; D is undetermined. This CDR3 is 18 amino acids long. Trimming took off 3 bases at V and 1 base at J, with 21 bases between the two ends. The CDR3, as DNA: TGTGCCAGCAGTTTCTCGGTCGGAAGGGCTCATACGAACACTGAAGCTTTCTTT. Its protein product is CASSFSVGRAHTNTEAFF.

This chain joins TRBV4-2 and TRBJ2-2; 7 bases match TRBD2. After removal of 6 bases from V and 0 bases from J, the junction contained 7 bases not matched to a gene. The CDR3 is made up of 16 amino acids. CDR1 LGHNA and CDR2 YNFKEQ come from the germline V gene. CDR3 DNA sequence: TGTGCCAGCAGGTCGGCTAGCGGTGCGAACACCGGGGAGCTGTTTTTT. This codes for CASRSASGANTGELFF.